The T cell receptor beta chain described here comes from a study of CD8+CD57+ T cells in acquired aplastic anemia. Turning to the study itself: Sorted CD4+ and CD8+ cell DNA averaged about 3 ug.

Comments on this clonotype: The antigen is unknown.

V lost 7 bases, J lost 5 bases, and 4 bases stayed unmatched. The V gene's germline CDR1 is MNHEY and CDR2 SVGEGT. The CDR3 runs to 13 residues. Profiling of TCR beta VDJ combinations and CDR3 sequences used genomic DNA as template. One entry per CDR3 protein, called by TCRdb with MiXCR from the reads. The sample carries roughly 190,000 distinct CDR3 sequences, less than 65% recorded once. Findings and caveats of the study: Some 29 CD8+ CDR3 sequences were shared between patients and controls.

The receptor was isolated from a human donor in good health, serving as a control. The genes are TRBV6-2 or TRBV6-3 and TRBJ2-4; 8 bases are shared with TRBD1. The sample taken for sequencing was sorted CD4+, CD8+, or CD8+CD57+ T cells (not recorded which) from PBMCs. DNA of the CDR3: TGTGCCAGCACCCCGACAGGGGAAAACATTCAGTACTTC. Residues: CASTPTGENIQYF.